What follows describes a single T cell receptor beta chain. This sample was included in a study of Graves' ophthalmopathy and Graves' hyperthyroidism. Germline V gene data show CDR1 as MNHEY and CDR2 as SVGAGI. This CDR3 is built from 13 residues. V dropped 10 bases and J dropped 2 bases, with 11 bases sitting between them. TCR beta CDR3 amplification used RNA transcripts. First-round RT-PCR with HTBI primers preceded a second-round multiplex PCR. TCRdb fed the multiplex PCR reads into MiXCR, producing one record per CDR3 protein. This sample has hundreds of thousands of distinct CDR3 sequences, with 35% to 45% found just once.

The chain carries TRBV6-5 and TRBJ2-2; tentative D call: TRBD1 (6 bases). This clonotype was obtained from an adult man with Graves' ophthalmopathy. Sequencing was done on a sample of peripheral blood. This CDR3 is CATSQGNTGELFF. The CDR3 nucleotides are TGTGCCACCTCACAGGGAAACACCGGGGAGCTGTTTTTT.